The 7 T cell receptor beta chains presented below share a single source sample, sequenced in a study of regulatory T cells in long-lasting Graves disease. Assembly of TCR beta libraries relied on iRepertoire HTBI primers together with Arm-PCR of CDR3 regions. TCRdb reprocessed the multiplex PCR reads via MiXCR and lists one record per CDR3 protein. The table shows more than 300,000 distinct CDR3 sequences, with less than 20% occurring only once. Time point indicated: persistent/refractory GD, antithyroid drugs over 5 years with positive TRAb. The authors made the TCR library using RNA they extracted from PBMCs. Specimen: peripheral blood mononuclear cells (PBMCs), collected when the disease was refractory, from a patient treated with antithyroid drugs. The receptors come from a female donor with Graves disease.

This clonotype was seen many times. The chain carries TRBV12-3 or TRBV12-4 and TRBJ1-6, with D unresolved. V lost 8 bases, J lost 7 bases, and 15 bases lay in between. The CDR3 totals 14 residues. The DNA for the CDR3 is TGTGCCAGCTCCCCGTCCGTGGAGAATTCACCCCTCCACTTT. Translated, it gives CASSPSVENSPLHF.

The chain joins TRBV30 to TRBJ2-7; D may be TRBD1 or TRBD2 (6 bases each). The length of the CDR3 is 14 residues. Germline-derived CDR1 and CDR2 are GTSNPN and SVGIG (reference sequence). V was shortened by 2 bases and J by 4 bases, with 15 bases between the two germline ends. CDR3 in amino acids: CAWSRGGMRYEQYF. The CDR3 DNA is TGTGCCTGGAGTAGAGGGGGGATGAGGTACGAGCAGTACTTC.

This clonotype has ten or more counts. The gene calls are TRBV29-1 and TRBJ2-7; D may match TRBD1 or TRBD2 (7 bases each). Per the germline V gene, CDR1 is SQVTM and CDR2 is ANQGSEA. CDR3 length: 13 residues. Trimming removed 6 bases from V and 1 base from J, with 13 bases in between. The CDR3 protein is CSVRQGGSYEQYF. In nucleotides, the CDR3 is TGCAGCGTCCGACAGGGAGGGTCCTACGAGCAGTACTTC.

This clonotype was recorded many times. The V and J genes are TRBV7-8 and TRBJ1-1; D is unclear. V was pared by 2 bases and J by 4 bases, with 11 bases between. CDR1 and CDR2 from the germline V gene are SGHVS and FQNEAQ. The CDR3 is made up of 14 amino acids. CDR3 protein: CASSLTSGITEAFF. CDR3 nucleotides: TGTGCCAGCAGCTTAACAAGCGGGATCACTGAAGCTTTCTTT.

Of note for this clonotype: A much bigger clone sits one base away, suggesting this may be a read error. Since no conserved phenylalanine or tryptophan closes the CDR3, a read error is the likely cause. The V call is TRBV11-2, the J call TRBJ2-7; 8 nucleotides agree with TRBD2. The CDR3 sequence is 17 residues long. The V and J ends lost 1 base and 1 base, in that order; junction bases with no gene match: 9. From germline, CDR1 is SGHAT and CDR2 FQNNGV. CDR3 sequence (DNA): TGTGCCAGCAGCTTAGCCGCCGGGGGGGCAGGATCCTACGAGCAGTACTCC. Translation: CASSLAAGGAGSYEQYS.

This chain connects TRBV5-6 to TRBJ2-7; 10 nucleotides line up with TRBD1. J lost 2 bases, V lost 4 bases, and 12 bases had no gene match. This CDR3 spans 17 amino acids. The germline CDR1 and CDR2 sequences are SGHDT and YYEEEE. CDR3 sequence reads: CASSPIGGQGRAYEQYF. CDR3 in DNA: TGTGCCAGCAGCCCGATAGGGGGACAGGGGAGAGCCTACGAGCAGTACTTC.

CDR3 amino acids: CATSDSGTSGNTIYF. The DNA of the CDR3 is TGTGCCACCAGTGATTCAGGTACCTCTGGAAACACCATATATTTT. The V call is TRBV24-1, the J call TRBJ1-3; D is unresolved. Looked up from germline, CDR1 is KGHDR and CDR2 is SFDVKD. The CDR3 runs 15 residues. Trimming took 2 bases from V and 0 from J, leaving 7 bases between them.